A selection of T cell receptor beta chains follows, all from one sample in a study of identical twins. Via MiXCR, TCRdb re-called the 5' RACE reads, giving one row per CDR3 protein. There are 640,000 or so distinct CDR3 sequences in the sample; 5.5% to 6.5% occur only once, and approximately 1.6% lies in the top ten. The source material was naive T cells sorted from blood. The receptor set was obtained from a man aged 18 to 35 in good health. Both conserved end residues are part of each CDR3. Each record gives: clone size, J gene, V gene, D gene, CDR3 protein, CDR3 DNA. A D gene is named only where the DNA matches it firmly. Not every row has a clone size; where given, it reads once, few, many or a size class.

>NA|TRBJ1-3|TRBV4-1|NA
CASSQGAVYSGNTIYF
TGCGCCAGCAGCCAAGGGGCGGTTTACTCTGGAAACACCATATATTTT
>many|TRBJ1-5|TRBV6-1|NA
CASSRWTDQPQHF
TGTGCCAGCTCAAGGTGGACCGATCAGCCCCAGCATTTT
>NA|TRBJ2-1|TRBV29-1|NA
CSVDGTRSPNEQFF
TGCAGCGTTGATGGGACGAGGTCCCCCAATGAGCAGTTCTTC
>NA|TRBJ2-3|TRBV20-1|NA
CSARGGRSTDTQYF
TGCAGTGCTAGGGGGGGAAGGAGCACAGATACGCAGTATTTT
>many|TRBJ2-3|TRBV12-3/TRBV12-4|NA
CASSLRIDTQYF
TGTGCCAGCAGTTTGAGGATAGATACGCAGTATTTT
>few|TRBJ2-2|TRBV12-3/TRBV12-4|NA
CASVFSMFTGELFF
TGTGCCAGCGTATTCTCTATGTTCACCGGGGAGCTGTTTTTT
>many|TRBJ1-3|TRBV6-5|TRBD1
CASSYSLDRASGNTIYF
TGTGCCAGCAGTTACTCGCTAGACAGGGCTTCTGGAAACACCATATATTTT
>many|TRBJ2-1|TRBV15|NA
CATSAAPSYNEQFF
TGTGCCACCAGTGCGGCCCCCTCCTACAATGAGCAGTTCTTC
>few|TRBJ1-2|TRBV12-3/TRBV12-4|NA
CASSTGTTYYGYTF
TGTGCCAGCAGCACGGGGACAACCTACTATGGCTACACCTTC
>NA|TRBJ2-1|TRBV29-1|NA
CSVEGPEETNHRYNEQFF
TGCAGCGTTGAAGGCCCAGAGGAAACGAACCACCGCTACAATGAGCAGTTCTTC
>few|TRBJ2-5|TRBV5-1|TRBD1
CASSLTTGGWGETQYF
TGCGCCAGCAGCTTGACGACAGGGGGCTGGGGAGAGACCCAGTACTTC
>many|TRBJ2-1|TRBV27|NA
CASSFGQSNEQFF
TGTGCCAGCAGTTTTGGGCAGTCCAATGAGCAGTTCTTC
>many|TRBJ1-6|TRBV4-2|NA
CASSQEISSPLHF
TGTGCCAGCAGCCAAGAAATCTCTTCACCCCTCCACTTT
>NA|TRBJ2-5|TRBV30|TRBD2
CACQLAGVPETQYF
TGTGCCTGCCAACTAGCGGGAGTACCAGAGACCCAGTACTTC
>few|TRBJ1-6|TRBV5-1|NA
CASSLTLQGDNSPLHF
TGCGCCAGCAGCTTGACGCTGCAGGGTGACAATTCACCCCTCCACTTT
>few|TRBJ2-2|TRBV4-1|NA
CASSQVPGVVGELFF
TGCGCCAGCAGCCAAGTCCCGGGAGTGGTCGGGGAGCTGTTTTTT
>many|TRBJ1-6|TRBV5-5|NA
CASSLERGSYNSPLHF
TGTGCCAGCAGCTTGGAACGGGGCTCCTATAATTCACCCCTCCACTTT
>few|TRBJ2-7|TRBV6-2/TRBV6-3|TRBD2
CASSPTSGRVLEQYF
TGTGCCAGCAGTCCGACTAGCGGGAGAGTACTCGAGCAGTACTTC
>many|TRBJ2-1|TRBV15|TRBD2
CATSSGKGSNEQFF
TGTGCCACCAGTAGCGGGAAAGGATCCAATGAGCAGTTCTTC
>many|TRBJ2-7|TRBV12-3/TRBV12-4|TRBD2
CASSIAGLSYEQYF
TGTGCCAGCAGCATAGCGGGACTTAGCTACGAGCAGTACTTC
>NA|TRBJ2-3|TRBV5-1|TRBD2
CASSTKTGGRRSTDTQYF
TGCGCCAGCAGCACGAAGACCGGCGGGAGGCGTAGCACAGATACGCAGTATTTT
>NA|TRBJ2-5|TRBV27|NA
CASSHGTRKETQYF
TGTGCCAGCAGTCACGGGACACGAAAAGAGACCCAGTACTTC
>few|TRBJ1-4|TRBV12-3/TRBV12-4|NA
CASSQSTGPNEKLFF
TGTGCCAGCAGTCAATCAACCGGCCCTAATGAAAAACTGTTTTTT
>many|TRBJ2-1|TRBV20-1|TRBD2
CSASQGLAGNEQFF
TGCAGTGCTAGCCAGGGACTAGCGGGAAACGAGCAGTTCTTC
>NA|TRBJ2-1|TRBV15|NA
CATSRDSSGEQFF
TGTGCCACCAGCAGAGACTCGTCTGGTGAGCAGTTCTTC
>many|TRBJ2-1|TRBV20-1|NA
CSAVRLGAMGFEQFF
TGCAGTGCTGTGCGACTAGGTGCGATGGGATTTGAGCAGTTCTTC
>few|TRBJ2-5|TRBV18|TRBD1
CASSPPGTEQETQYF
TGTGCCAGCTCACCACCGGGGACAGAACAAGAGACCCAGTACTTC
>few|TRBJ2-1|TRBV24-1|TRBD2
CATSDQGTSGSFRYNEQFF
TGTGCCACCAGTGACCAAGGGACTAGCGGGAGTTTCCGATACAATGAGCAGTTCTTC
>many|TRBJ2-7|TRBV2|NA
CATLPGTLLYEQYF
TGTGCCACACTTCCCGGGACCCTCCTCTACGAGCAGTACTTC
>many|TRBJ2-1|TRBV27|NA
CASSLPSEIDEQFF
TGTGCCAGCAGTTTACCCTCAGAAATTGATGAGCAGTTCTTC
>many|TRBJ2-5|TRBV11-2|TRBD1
CASRLQGAGETQYF
TGTGCCAGCAGGTTACAGGGGGCTGGGGAGACCCAGTACTTC
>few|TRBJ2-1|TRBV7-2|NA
CASSLRRDPYNEQFF
TGTGCCAGCAGCTTAAGACGCGACCCCTACAATGAGCAGTTCTTC
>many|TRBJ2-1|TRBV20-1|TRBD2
CSAATTGLAGPALYNEQFF
TGCAGTGCGGCAACCACGGGACTAGCGGGACCCGCATTATACAATGAGCAGTTCTTC
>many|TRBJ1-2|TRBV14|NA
CASSRVDYGYTF
TGTGCCAGCAGCAGGGTAGATTATGGCTACACCTTC
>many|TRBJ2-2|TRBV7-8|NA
CASSLGWWDTGELFF
TGTGCCAGCAGCTTAGGGTGGTGGGACACCGGGGAGCTGTTTTTT
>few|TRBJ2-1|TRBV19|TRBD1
CASSILTGYSYNEQFF
TGTGCCAGTAGTATACTGACAGGGTACTCCTACAATGAGCAGTTCTTC
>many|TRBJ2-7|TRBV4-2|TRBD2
CASSQDGSGRAYEQYF
TGTGCCAGCAGCCAAGACGGATCCGGGAGGGCCTACGAGCAGTACTTC
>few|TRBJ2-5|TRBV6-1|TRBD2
CASSTLAGGRQETQYF
TGTGCCAGCAGTACCCTGGCGGGAGGAAGGCAAGAGACCCAGTACTTC
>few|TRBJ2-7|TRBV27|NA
CASSLTSATLGEQYF
TGTGCCAGCAGCCTGACCTCCGCTACGCTGGGCGAGCAGTACTTC
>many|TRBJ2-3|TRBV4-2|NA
CASSQVLGSDTQYF
TGTGCCAGCAGCCAAGTTTTGGGGTCAGATACGCAGTATTTT
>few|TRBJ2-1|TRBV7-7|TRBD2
CASSLGTTFTDEQFF
TGTGCCAGCAGCCTAGGGACTACCTTCACGGATGAGCAGTTCTTC
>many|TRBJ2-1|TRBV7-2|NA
CASSLAGSGHNEQFF
TGTGCCAGCAGCTTAGCCGGGAGTGGGCACAATGAGCAGTTCTTC
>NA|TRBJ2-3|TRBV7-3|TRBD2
CASSLKAGVTDTQYF
TGTGCCAGCAGCTTAAAGGCGGGAGTTACAGATACGCAGTATTTT
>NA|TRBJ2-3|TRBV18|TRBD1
CASSRGQAYPTDTQYF
TGTGCCAGCTCACGGGGACAGGCTTATCCCACAGATACGCAGTATTTT
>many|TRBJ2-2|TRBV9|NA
CASNEGGNTGELFF
TGTGCCAGCAACGAGGGAGGGAACACCGGGGAGCTGTTTTTT
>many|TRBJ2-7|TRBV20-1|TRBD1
CSARGTGTYEQYF
TGCAGTGCTAGGGGGACAGGGACCTACGAGCAGTACTTC